This T cell receptor (beta chain) was captured by sequencing in a study of blood T cell repertoires in COVID-19. Study-wide background: PBMCs, B-cell-depleted T cells, or T cells were the source of the cDNA or gDNA that made up the material.

Individuals drawn from around 24 US areas were roughly 18 to 100 years old. In assigning cohorts, the study relied on participant-reported clinical history. Each recovered donor of Cohort 3 presented with two negative PCRs, clearance, or symptom resolution. The protocol was immunoSEQ multiplex PCR, while the TCRdb copy is restricted to in-frame clones and leaves out a portion. There are roughly 250,000 clones in the sample; roughly 88% occur only once, and roughly 4% lies in the top ten. This CDR3 is built from 12 residues. The V end was cut by 3 bases, the J end by 7 bases, with 9 bases between. The germline CDR1 and CDR2 sequences are GTSNPN and SVGIG (reference sequence).

The chain joins TRBV30 to TRBJ2-2; D gene ambiguous. The sequence derives from a woman in her 30s who had recovered from COVID-19. The sample consisted of PBMCs or T cells enriched from blood (not recorded which). The CDR3 nucleotides are TGTGCCTGGAGCCCCTTGAGCGGGGAGCTGTTTTTT. Amino acid sequence: CAWSPLSGELFF.